Listed below are T cell receptor beta chains from one sample, sequenced in a study of cytomegalovirus exposure and HLA in healthy donors. The repertoire was sequenced with immunoSEQ multiplex PCR; TCRdb's copy has only in-frame clones and lacks some. The sample data list 150,000 to 200,000 clones. The sequencing input was PBMCs. These receptors came from a man aged 30 to 39 in good health and CMV-seronegative. The CDR3 runs from the conserved cysteine through the conserved F or W. The D gene is left open where the match is weak.

TRBV2,.,TRBJ1-3,TGTGCCAGCTCCCCCTACTCTGGAAACACCATATATTTT,CASSPYSGNTIYF
TRBV7-2,.,TRBJ2-7,TGTGCCAGCAGCTTAGTCGCGGGATTGGTAGACGAGCAGTACTTC,CASSLVAGLVDEQYF
TRBV9,.,TRBJ2-1,TGTGCCAGCAGCGTAGGACTAGATAACAATGAGCAGTTCTTC,CASSVGLDNNEQFF
TRBV29-1,TRBD2,TRBJ2-7,TGCAGCGTTCGGACTAGCGGGAGCTACGAGCAGTACTTC,CSVRTSGSYEQYF
TRBV4-2,.,TRBJ2-1,TGTGCCAGCAGCCAAGACGCTATGCTAGCGGAGCAGTTCTTC,CASSQDAMLAEQFF
TRBV5-1,.,TRBJ1-1,TGCGCCAGCAGCTTGGCGGGGGAAACTGAAGCTTTCTTT,CASSLAGETEAFF
TRBV18,.,TRBJ1-2,TGTGCCAGCTCACCAAGTCAGATAACTAACTATGGCTACACCTTC,CASSPSQITNYGYTF
TRBV6-5,.,TRBJ1-1,TGTGCCAGCAGTCAGTACAGGGAGGGGACTGAAGCTTTCTTT,CASSQYREGTEAFF
TRBV19,TRBD1,TRBJ1-1,TGTGCCAGTAGTATTGATGGGACAGCGAACACTGAAGCTTTCTTT,CASSIDGTANTEAFF
TRBV5-1,.,TRBJ1-6,TGCGCCAGCAGCTTGGCCGAAGACAGCCGCCTATCCCGAAGCTCCTATAATTCACCCCTCCACTTT,CASSLAEDSRLSRSSYNSPLHF
TRBV4-1,TRBD1,TRBJ2-7,TGCGCCAGCAGGAAGGAGGGACAGGGGGCCGCGTCCTACGAGCAGTACTTC,CASRKEGQGAASYEQYF
TRBV4-2,.,TRBJ1-5,TGTGCCAGCAGCCTAGAGCGGTCTAATCAGCCCCAGCATTTT,CASSLERSNQPQHF
TRBV9,TRBD1,TRBJ1-2,TGTGCCAGCAGCGTAGGTACAGGGGTGCAGTATGGCTACACCTTC,CASSVGTGVQYGYTF
TRBV6-4,.,TRBJ2-3,TGTGCCAGCAGTGACAGCGAAACAGATACGCAGTATTTT,CASSDSETDTQYF
TRBV18,TRBD1,TRBJ1-4,TGTGCCAGCTCAGCAAATCGGGACAGGCTCCTTTTT,CASSANRDRLLF
TRBV7-9,.,TRBJ1-4,TGTGCCAGCAGCTTAGTCACAGGAGAAAAACTGTTTTTT,CASSLVTGEKLFF
TRBV4-2,.,TRBJ1-5,TGTGCCAGCAGCCAAGATGTTCTAAGTTTAAATCAGCCCCAGCATTTT,CASSQDVLSLNQPQHF
TRBV28,TRBD2,TRBJ2-1,TGTGCCAGCAACGGGGACTACTACAATGAGCAGTTCTTC,CASNGDYYNEQFF
TRBV19,TRBD1,TRBJ1-5,TGTGCCACGGGACAGGGGTTTCAGCCCCAGCATTTT,CATGQGFQPQHF
TRBV4-1,TRBD2,TRBJ2-7,TGCGCCAGCAGCCACCTCTGGGGTAGCGGGAGCTCCTACGAGCAGTACTTC,CASSHLWGSGSSYEQYF
TRBV5-1,TRBD1,TRBJ1-1,TGCGCCAGCAGTAGTCAGGGGGCTTACGGAACTGAAGCTTTCTTT,CASSSQGAYGTEAFF
TRBV5-4,TRBD2,TRBJ2-1,TGTGCCAGCAGCCCCATCGCGGGAGGAGGTTACAATGAGCAGTTCTTC,CASSPIAGGGYNEQFF
TRBV6-6,.,TRBJ2-1,TGTGCCAGCAGTCCTTTCGGAGGGCGGAATGAGCAGTTCTTC,CASSPFGGRNEQFF
TRBV14,.,TRBJ1-2,TGTGCCAGCAGCCAAGGACAATTCTATGGCTACACCTTC,CASSQGQFYGYTF
TRBV5-7,TRBD2,TRBJ2-3,TGTGCCAGCAGCTTGGGTACTAGCGGGGGACCTAGCACAGATACGCAGTATTTT,CASSLGTSGGPSTDTQYF
TRBV19,TRBD2,TRBJ2-5,TGTGCCAGTAGCGAGCTAGCGGAGAAGGGTGAGACCCAGTACTTC,CASSELAEKGETQYF
TRBV30,TRBD2,TRBJ2-5,TGTGCCTGCAGCGGGAGGGAGACCCAGTACTTC,CACSGRETQYF
TRBV29-1,.,TRBJ2-2,TGCAGCGTTGAAGCACGGCAGGCGAACACCGGGGAGCTGTTTTTT,CSVEARQANTGELFF
TRBV6-5,TRBD2,TRBJ2-1,TGTGCCAGCAGTTACCAACTAGCGGGAGTCGGTAGTGAGCAGTTCTTC,CASSYQLAGVGSEQFF
TRBV28,.,TRBJ2-7,TGTGCCAGCAGTTTCATAGCGGCCTACGAGCAGTACTTC,CASSFIAAYEQYF
TRBV18,.,TRBJ1-1,TGTGCCAGCTCACCGGGGGGGCAGGACACTGAAGCTTTCTTT,CASSPGGQDTEAFF
TRBV27,TRBD2,TRBJ2-7,TGTGCCAGCAGTTTTAGCGGGATAAACTACGAGCAGTACTTC,CASSFSGINYEQYF
TRBV7-2,.,TRBJ1-1,TGTGCCAGCAGCTTAGGCGTCGCGTGGTCCCCTGAAGCTTTCTTT,CASSLGVAWSPEAFF
TRBV18,TRBD2,TRBJ2-5,TGTGCCAGCTCACTCGGGACTAGTAGGGAGACCCAGTACTTC,CASSLGTSRETQYF
TRBV4-1,TRBD1,TRBJ1-2,TGCGCCAGCAGCCAAGGTTGGACAGGGGGCGATGGCTACACCTTC,CASSQGWTGGDGYTF
TRBV2,.,TRBJ2-1,TGTGCCAGCACCTCCGACAGGAATGTCAATGAGCAGTTCTTC,CASTSDRNVNEQFF
TRBV10-3,.,TRBJ2-2,TGTGCCATCAGTGCCCGTCAGGGGGGGAACACCGGGGAGCTGTTTTTT,CAISARQGGNTGELFF
TRBV10-1,TRBD2,TRBJ2-5,TGCGCCAGCAGTGAGGAGCGGGAGTTGGAGGAGCAGTACTTC,CASSEERELEEQYF
TRBV7-9,TRBD2,TRBJ2-1,TGTGCCAGCAGCTTACGTCTAGCGGGAGGGAACTCCTACAATGAGCAGTTCTTC,CASSLRLAGGNSYNEQFF
TRBV7-9,TRBD2,TRBJ2-1,TGTGCCAGCAGCTTGTTAGCGGGAACGGAACAGTTCTTC,CASSLLAGTEQFF
TRBV5-6,TRBD1,TRBJ2-7,TGTGCCAGCAGCCTAGGGCAGGGGACAGGGTTCTACGAGCAGTACTTC,CASSLGQGTGFYEQYF
TRBV5-4,.,TRBJ2-7,TGTGCCAGCAGCTTCGGCGACAGACCATCCTACGAGCAGTACTTC,CASSFGDRPSYEQYF
TRBV28,.,TRBJ2-1,TGTGCCAGCAGTTTCGTCCCGGGACTGTACAATGAGCAGTTCTTC,CASSFVPGLYNEQFF
TRBV29-1,.,TRBJ1-4,TGCAGCGTTACACAGGACCCCTTAGAAAAACTGTTTTTT,CSVTQDPLEKLFF
TRBV28,.,TRBJ2-7,TGTGCCAGCAGAAACAGACAGAGCCTTTCCTACGAGCAGTACTTC,CASRNRQSLSYEQYF
TRBV5-1,TRBD2,TRBJ2-1,TGCGCCAGCAGCTCGACTAGCGGGAGTGGAGATGAGCAGTTCTTC,CASSSTSGSGDEQFF
TRBV10-3,.,TRBJ2-1,TGTGCCATCAGATCGGGCGGGTCCTACAATGAGCAGTTCTTC,CAIRSGGSYNEQFF